The 21 T cell receptor beta chains below all came from one sample that was sequenced in a study of graft-versus-host responses after intestinal transplantation. Graft tissue processing released intraepithelial and lamina propria lymphocytes. The method was immunoSEQ multiplex PCR; TCRdb's version includes in-frame clones alone and lacks a portion of them. The data show 25,000 to 35,000 clones, 80% to 85% seen once. Sequences were derived from ileum tissue, sampled 98 days after intestinal transplantation. The receptors come from a human patient who received an intestinal transplant, so some T cells may come from the graft donor.

The rearrangement joins TRBV4-2 to TRBJ1-5, with TRBD1 as a possible D gene (5 bases). V dropped 0 bases and J dropped 8 bases, with 14 bases sitting between them. In germline, CDR1 is LGHNA, CDR2 YNFKEQ. The CDR3 has 15 residues. The CDR3: CASSQDGGGFKPQHF. Here the CDR3 DNA reads TGTGCCAGCAGCCAAGATGGGGGAGGGTTTAAGCCCCAGCATTTT.

The chain uses TRBV7-9 and TRBJ1-5; D gene unclear. This CDR3 spans 10 amino acids. V was cut by 6 bases and J by 8 bases, with 5 bases left in between. Germline CDR1 and CDR2: SEHNR and FQNEAQ (reference sequence). CDR3 sequence: CASSFEPQHF. CDR3 DNA sequence: TGTGCCAGCAGTTTTGAGCCCCAGCATTTT.

The rearrangement links TRBV10-1 to TRBJ2-3; no clear D. The V end was cut by 6 bases, the J end by 8 bases, with 12 bases between. CDR3 length: 12 residues. In germline, CDR1 is WNHNN, CDR2 SYGVQD (reference sequence). This CDR3 is CASSDASATQYF. As DNA, the CDR3 is TGCGCCAGCAGCGATGCCTCAGCTACGCAGTATTTT.

The chain carries TRBV7-9 and TRBJ2-7, with 7 bases lining up with TRBD2. The CDR3 has 16 residues. V shed 5 bases and J 3 bases; nucleotides not matched to a gene: 13. Germline loops: CDR1 SEHNR, CDR2 FQNEAQ (reference sequence). CDR3 sequence: CASSPPDGEGFYEQYF. CDR3 DNA sequence: TGTGCCAGCAGCCCACCCGATGGGGAGGGGTTCTACGAGCAGTACTTC.

The rearrangement joins TRBV2 to TRBJ1-3, with a tentative D call TRBD1 (6 bases). CDR1 is SNHLY and CDR2 is FYNNEI in the germline V gene. The CDR3 consists of 16 residues. V shed 2 bases and J shed 4 bases, with 15 bases lying between them. This CDR3 is CASSEWVGTQGNTIYF. The CDR3 bases are TGTGCCAGCAGTGAATGGGTCGGGACACAAGGAAACACCATATATTTT.

V gene TRBV2 combines with J gene TRBJ2-7; D not certain. Germline values: CDR1 SNHLY, CDR2 FYNNEI. The CDR3 consists of 13 residues. The ends were cut back, 3 bases at V and 0 bases at J, with 6 bases in the middle. The CDR3 DNA follows: TGTGCCAGCAGTGATGTTGACTCCTACGAGCAGTACTTC. This gives the protein CASSDVDSYEQYF.

On this clone: This specimen includes other DNA sequences encoding the same CDR3. CDR3 protein: CASSVGGGSLLNTEAFF. The CDR3 nucleotides read TGTGCCAGCAGCGTAGGGGGGGGATCCCTGTTGAACACTGAAGCTTTCTTT. The V gene is TRBV9, the J gene TRBJ1-1; tentative D call: TRBD1 (5 bases). The CDR3 length is 17 residues. Germline CDR1 SGDLS, CDR2 YYNGEE. Trimming stripped 0 bases from V and 0 bases from J, with 15 bases between.

The chain uses TRBV6-5 and TRBJ1-2; 8 nucleotides line up with TRBD1. V shed 7 bases, J shed 6 bases, and the junction held 4 bases outside the gene matches. Germline values: CDR1 MNHEY, CDR2 SVGAGI. The CDR3 is 12 residues long. DNA for the CDR3: TGTGCCAGCACCACAGGGGGGAATGGCTACACCTTC. As protein: CASTTGGNGYTF.

The rearrangement uses TRBV28 and TRBJ2-1, with D unclear. V was pared by 3 bases and J by 4 bases, with 13 bases between. The CDR3 covers 15 residues. CDR1 MDHEN and CDR2 SYDVKM come from the germline V gene. The CDR3 region has the DNA TGTGCCAGCAGTTTGGGCAGAATCCTGTACAATGAGCAGTTCTTC. Its protein is CASSLGRILYNEQFF.

The V and J genes are TRBV9 and TRBJ2-5, with TRBD2 matching over 10 bases. The length of the CDR3 is 15 residues. The ends lost 0 bases at V and 1 base at J; junction bases unmatched: 0. Per the germline V gene, CDR1 is SGDLS and CDR2 is YYNGEE. CDR3 nucleotides: TGTGCCAGCAGCGTAGTAGCGGGGGGCCAAGAGACCCAGTACTTC. Its protein product is CASSVVAGGQETQYF.

The V and J genes are TRBV25-1 and TRBJ2-5; D may be TRBD1 (5 bases). The J call is doubtful: the DNA matches TRBJ2-7 better. Germline CDR1 is MGHDK and CDR2 is SYGVNS. This CDR3 has 12 amino acids. The CDR3 reads CASRPGSYEQYF. In DNA, the CDR3 is TGTGCCAGCAGACCAGGGTCCTACGAGCAGTACTTC.

This sequence joins TRBV7-2 and TRBJ1-1; the match to TRBD1 covers 7 bases. With 1 base clipped from V and 6 bases from J, the junction kept 11 bases outside the gene matches. This CDR3 region has 16 residues. The germline V gene has CDR1 SGHTA and CDR2 FQGNSA. The CDR3 DNA reads TGTGCCAGCAGCTTAGTATCGGACCTGGGGACAGCTGAAGCTTTCTTT. Translated, it gives CASSLVSDLGTAEAFF.

The chain carries TRBV7-9 and TRBJ1-1; no clear D gene. The ends were cut back, 3 bases at V and 1 base at J, with 6 bases in the middle. From germline, CDR1 is SEHNR and CDR2 FQNEAQ (reference sequence). There are 13 residues in the CDR3. The chain's CDR3 is CASSFSENTEAFF. The CDR3 DNA reads as TGTGCCAGCAGCTTTTCAGAGAACACTGAAGCTTTCTTT. Drawing the rest from reference TRBV7-9 and TRBJ1-1, the complete variable domain is DTGVSQNPRHKITKRGQNVTFRCDPISEHNRLYWYRQTLGQGPEFLTYFQNEAQLEKSRLLSDRFSAERPKGSFSTLEIQRTEQGDSAMYLCASSFSENTEAFFGQGTRLTVV.

Points on this clone: A read error may produce the germline difference seen at one junction end. Here the CDR3 DNA reads TGCAGTGCCTTAGGGGGTGGCACCATGTATTTT. Translation: CSALGGGTMYF. The chain uses TRBV20-1 and TRBJ1-3; D possibly corresponds to TRBD1 (6 bases). The CDR3 is 11 amino acids. CDR1 is DFQATT and CDR2 is SNEGSKA in the germline V gene (reference sequence).

The V call is TRBV5-1, the J call TRBJ1-2; tentative D call: TRBD1 (6 bases). The germline V and J ends were trimmed by 9 bases and 6 bases, with 30 bases remaining between them. The CDR3 loop spans 17 amino acids. Germline V lookup: CDR1 SGHRS, CDR2 YFSETQ. The CDR3 DNA reads TGCGCCATCCTGAAAGAAGAACTGGACAGCCCTGGGGATGGCTACACCTTC. As protein: CAILKEELDSPGDGYTF.

The J gene is TRBJ2-3, the V gene TRBV4-2, with D unclear. The germline gives CDR1 LGHNA, CDR2 YNFKEQ. The CDR3 extends over 16 amino acids. V gave up 6 bases and J gave up 1 base, with 17 bases separating them. The CDR3 loop reads CASRPELVQGTDTQYF. The CDR3 DNA follows: TGTGCCAGCAGACCCGAGTTAGTTCAGGGCACAGATACGCAGTATTTT.

Here the CDR3 reads CASSPGTAIFGPYSNQPQHF. The CDR3 DNA sequence: TGTGCCAGTAGTCCAGGGACGGCGATTTTTGGCCCGTATAGCAATCAGCCCCAGCATTTT. The chain joins TRBV19 to TRBJ1-5; weak D call: TRBD1 (5 bases). The CDR3 runs 20 residues. The V end was cut by 5 bases, the J end by 0 bases, with 26 bases between. Germline lookup yields CDR1 LNHDA and CDR2 SQIVND (reference sequence).

The count of this clone is one. The chain recombines TRBV9 with TRBJ2-4; possibly TRBD2 for D (6 bases). Between the trimmed V and J ends, which lost 4 bases and 1 base, there was a span of 18 bases. The V gene's germline CDR1 is SGDLS and CDR2 YYNGEE. The CDR3 runs to 17 residues. CDR3 protein: CASSTGGVRWAKNIQYF. Written as DNA, the CDR3 is TGTGCCAGCAGCACCGGCGGGGTTAGGTGGGCCAAAAACATTCAGTACTTC.

The rearrangement links TRBV19 to TRBJ1-1; the match to TRBD1 covers 8 bases. The J segment lost 1 base and the V segment lost 1 base, leaving 5 bases of the junction unmatched. Germline assignment: CDR1 LNHDA and CDR2 SQIVND (reference sequence). This CDR3 contains 16 residues. The CDR3 coding sequence is TGTGCCAGTAGTATAGGGCAGGGGGCGGAGAACACTGAAGCTTTCTTT. Its translation is CASSIGQGAENTEAFF.

This clone came up once. The chain links TRBV15 to TRBJ2-3; 7 bases fit TRBD2. Germline CDR1 reads LNHNV; CDR2 reads YYDKDF (reference sequence). CDR3 length: 18 residues. V lost 2 bases and J lost 2; bases outside the gene matches: 13. The CDR3 region is CATSRRGREGRITDTQYF. The CDR3 DNA follows: TGTGCCACCAGCAGACGGGGGAGGGAGGGGAGGATCACAGATACGCAGTATTTT. The variable domain in full, with the rest retrieved from reference TRBV15 and TRBJ2-3, is DAMVIQNPRYQVTQFGKPVTLSCSQTLNHNVMYWYQQKSSQAPKLLFHYYDKDFNNEADTPDNFQSRRPNTSFCFLDIRSPGLGDTAMYLCATSRRGREGRITDTQYFGPGTRLTVL.

The V gene is TRBV6-1, the J gene TRBJ2-2, with a weak D call TRBD2 (5 bases). Germline V gene lookup returns CDR1 MNHNS and CDR2 SASEGT. V was shortened by 6 bases and J by 2 bases, with 10 bases between the two germline ends. CDR3 length: 14 residues. CDR3 coding DNA: TGTGCCAGCAGATGGACTCGTAACACCGGGGAGCTGTTTTTT. Amino acids: CASRWTRNTGELFF.